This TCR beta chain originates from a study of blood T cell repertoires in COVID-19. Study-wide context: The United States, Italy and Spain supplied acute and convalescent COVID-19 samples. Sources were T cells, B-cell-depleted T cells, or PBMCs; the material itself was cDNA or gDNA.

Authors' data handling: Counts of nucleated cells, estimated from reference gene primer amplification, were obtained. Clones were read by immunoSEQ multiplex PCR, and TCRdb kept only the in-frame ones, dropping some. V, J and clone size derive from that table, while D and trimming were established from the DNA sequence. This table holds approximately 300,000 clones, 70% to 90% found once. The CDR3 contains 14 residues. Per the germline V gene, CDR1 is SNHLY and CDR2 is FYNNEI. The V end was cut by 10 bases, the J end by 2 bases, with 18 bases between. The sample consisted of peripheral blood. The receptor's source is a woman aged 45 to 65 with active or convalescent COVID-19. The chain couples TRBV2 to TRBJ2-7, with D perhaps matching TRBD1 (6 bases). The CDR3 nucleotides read TGTGCCACCAACTTAGGGGACACTACCTACGAGCAGTACTTC. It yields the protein CATNLGDTTYEQYF. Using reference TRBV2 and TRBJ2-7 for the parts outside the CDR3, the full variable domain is EPEVTQTPSHQVTQMGQEVILRCVPISNHLYFYWYRQILGQKVEFLVSFYNNEISEKSEIFDDQFSVERPDGSNFTLKIRSTKLEDSAMYFCATNLGDTTYEQYFGPGTRLTVT.